The present T cell receptor beta chain was sequenced within a study of blood T cell repertoires in COVID-19. Study background: Specimens from acute and convalescent COVID-19 originated in the United States, Italy and Spain.

Libraries were prepared by immunoSEQ multiplex PCR; TCRdb keeps only in-frame clonotypes and omits some of them. The table shows 130,000 or so clones, with around 88% occurring only once. The germline V gene has CDR1 SGHRS and CDR2 YFSETQ. V was pared by 6 bases and J by 1 base, with 16 bases of the junction left unmatched. This CDR3 comprises 18 residues. The chain employs TRBV5-1 and TRBJ2-1; TRBD2 aligns across 7 bases. Sequencing was done on a sample of peripheral blood. The TCR sequence derives from a man between 50 and 59 years old with acute or convalescent COVID-19. As DNA, the CDR3 is TGCGCCAGCACTCAACAGGACTGGGGCGGGGGTTCCTACAATGAGCAGTTCTTC. It translates to CASTQQDWGGGSYNEQFF.